In its sample, the clone carrying this T cell receptor beta chain was seen a few times. This sample was included in a study of blood T cell repertoires in COVID-19. Study summary: Samples came from the United States, Italy and Spain, spanning acute and convalescent COVID-19. Nucleic acid was either cDNA or gDNA, and it came from T cells, B-cell-depleted T cells, or PBMCs.

Per the original methods: From reference gene primer amplification, estimates of nucleated cell counts were derived. Assay used: immunoSEQ multiplex PCR; TCRdb lists only in-frame clones, some missing. V, J and clone size reflect that table, while D and trimming were determined from the DNA. The table shows 75,000 or so clones, with roughly 86% occurring only once. This TCR came from a man aged 55 to 70 with acute or convalescent COVID-19. Sequenced: peripheral blood.

The CDR3: CAWSGGNTGELFF. The CDR3 DNA is TGTGCCTGGAGCGGGGGGAACACCGGGGAGCTGTTTTTT. J is TRBJ2-2 and V is TRBV30; the D gene is possibly TRBD2 (6 bases). The CDR3 contains 13 residues. V shed 3 bases and J shed 1 base, with 6 bases lying between them. Germline loops: CDR1 GTSNPN, CDR2 SVGIG (reference sequence).